What follows is one TCR beta chain and its context. The data are from a study of T-cell memory formation after mild COVID-19. The CDR3 runs to 16 residues. The junction had 7 bases not matched to a gene; V was cut back by 4 bases and J by 2 bases. CDR1 and CDR2 from the germline V gene are PRHDT and FYEKMQ (reference sequence). TCRdb re-analysed the 5' RACE reads in MiXCR, keeping a single row per CDR3 protein. The table lists about 160,000 distinct CDR3 sequences, around 30% of them singletons. The V and J genes are TRBV13 and TRBJ2-2; 7 bases match TRBD1. Sequencing input: PBMCs or a T cell subset sorted from them (not recorded which). This receptor was taken from an adult woman who had mild COVID-19 (a few samples of this study predate the infection). Cell type and time point are not known. In nucleotides, the CDR3 is TGTGCCAGCAGCTCGACGGGACAGAGTAACACCGGGGAGCTGTTTTTT. It specifies CASSSTGQSNTGELFF.